The sequence of this T cell receptor beta chain was determined in a study of T cells expressing NK-cell markers. Study at large: TCR beta repertoires came from sorted CD3+CD56+NKG2C+, CD3+CD56+NKG2C- and CD3+CD56-NKG2C+ T cells. Seven donors tested HCMV-seropositive and one tested seronegative among the eight sequenced. Study outcomes and limitations: It was still unclear whether expanded NKG2C+ T cell clones were HCMV specific.

Beta-chain TCR cDNA was generated via 5'RACE template switching with UMIs. Reprocessing the 5' RACE reads, TCRdb reports a single entry for every CDR3 protein and omits DNA. The sample yields approximately 420,000 distinct CDR3 sequences, of which the top ten take up roughly 10%. Details on this clonotype: Its antigen is unknown.

The CDR3 spans 16 residues. CDR1 is SQVTM, CDR2 ANQGSEA, per germline. The clonotype comes from a woman aged 45-65 years in good health. The J gene is TRBJ2-2, the V gene TRBV29-1; there is no DNA to check the TCRdb D call of TRBD2. Sequencing was performed on blood T cells: a sorted CD56 or NKG2C T cell subset, CD4+ or CD8+ T cells, or bulk PBMC T cells (not recorded which). This CDR3 reads CSVERPGLANTGELFF.